This TCR beta chain is drawn from a study of CD8 T cells in ankylosing spondylitis. Notes on this clonotype: As yet, its antigen is unknown.

Study-level findings and limits: In the blood and synovial fluid of reactive arthritis, some motif variants had been previously reported. It appeared that ankylosing spondylitis blood was characterized by a TCR beta motif of 8 or 9 highly homologous variants. Within matched ankylosing spondylitis synovial fluid, disease-linked clones were reportedly significantly enriched.

TCRdb re-called the 5' RACE reads with MiXCR, one entry per CDR3 protein. The sample carries 190,000 or so distinct CDR3 sequences, roughly 12% recorded once. In germline, CDR1 is SGHAT, CDR2 FQDESV (reference sequence). The CDR3 is 14 residues long. The V and J ends lost 5 bases and 5 bases, in that order; junction bases with no gene match: 4. The receptor comes from a male donor with ankylosing spondylitis or in good health (not recorded which). The specimen sequenced was blood, either unsorted or a sorted T cell fraction (not recorded which). This sequence joins TRBV11-1 and TRBJ2-5; 11 bases match TRBD1. CDR3 DNA: TGTGCCAGCAGCGAGGACAGGGGGCGTGAGACCCAGTACTTC. The encoded protein is CASSEDRGRETQYF. The whole variable domain, filled in from reference TRBV11-1 and TRBJ2-5, reads EAEVAQSPRYKITEKSQAVAFWCDPISGHATLYWYRQILGQGPELLVQFQDESVVDDSQLPKDRFSAERLKGVDSTLKIQPAELGDSAMYLCASSEDRGRETQYFGPGTRLLVL.